The clone carrying this TCR beta chain was seen only a few times. Its target is unknown. Trimming cost V 2 bases and J 1 base, with 18 bases left between them. The length of the CDR3 is 17 residues. Per germline, CDR1 SGHRS and CDR2 YFSETQ. cDNA synthesis used the whole RNA isolate, giving expressed TCRB sequences. Produced via immunoSEQ multiplex PCR; TCRdb's table is partial and in-frame only. The table includes more than 300,000 clones, 10% to 15% detected once. The data belong to a study of beta chain features in type 1 diabetes. Overall study: What patients shared with healthy donors was a similar profile of age, gender and cell yields. The study, taken as a whole, reports: Within the patient group, naive, central memory and Treg TCRB repertoires appeared more similar to each other than within healthy donors. The influence of HLA type on TCRB rearrangement stayed undetermined.

The sequencing sample was made of naive CD4+ T cells from blood. The chain is built from TRBV5-1 and TRBJ2-5; D not resolved. This sequence was found in a man aged 18-30 years in good health. The CDR3 DNA follows: TGCGCCAGCAGCTTTTCTGTAGAGAGTGCGGCCCAAGAGACCCAGTACTTC. Translated, it gives CASSFSVESAAQETQYF.